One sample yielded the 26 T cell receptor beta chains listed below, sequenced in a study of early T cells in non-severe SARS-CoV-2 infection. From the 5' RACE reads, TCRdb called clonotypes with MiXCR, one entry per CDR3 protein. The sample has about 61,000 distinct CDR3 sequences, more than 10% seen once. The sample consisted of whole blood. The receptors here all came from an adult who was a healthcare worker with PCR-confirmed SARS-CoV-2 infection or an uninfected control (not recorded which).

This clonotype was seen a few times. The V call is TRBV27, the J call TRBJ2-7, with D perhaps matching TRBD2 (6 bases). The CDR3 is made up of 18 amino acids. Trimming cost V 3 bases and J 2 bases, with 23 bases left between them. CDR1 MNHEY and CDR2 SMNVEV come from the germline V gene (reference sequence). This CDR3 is CASSFSKGRGDKTYEQYF. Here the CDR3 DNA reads TGTGCCAGCAGTTTTTCTAAGGGGCGGGGCGACAAAACCTACGAGCAGTACTTC.

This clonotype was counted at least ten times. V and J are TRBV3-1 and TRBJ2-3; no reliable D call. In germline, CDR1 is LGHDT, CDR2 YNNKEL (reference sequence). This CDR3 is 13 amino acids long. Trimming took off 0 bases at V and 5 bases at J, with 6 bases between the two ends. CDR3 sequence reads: CASSQDLRDTQYF. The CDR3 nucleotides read TGTGCCAGCAGCCAAGATCTCCGAGATACGCAGTATTTT.

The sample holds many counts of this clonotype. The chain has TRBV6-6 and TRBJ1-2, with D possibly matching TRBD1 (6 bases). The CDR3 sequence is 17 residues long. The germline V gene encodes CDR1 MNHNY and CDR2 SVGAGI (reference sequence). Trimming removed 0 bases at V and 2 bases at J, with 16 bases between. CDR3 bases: TGTGCCAGCAGTTACTCTCCCGGGGGCGCGACCAACTATGGCTACACCTTC. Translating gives CASSYSPGGATNYGYTF.

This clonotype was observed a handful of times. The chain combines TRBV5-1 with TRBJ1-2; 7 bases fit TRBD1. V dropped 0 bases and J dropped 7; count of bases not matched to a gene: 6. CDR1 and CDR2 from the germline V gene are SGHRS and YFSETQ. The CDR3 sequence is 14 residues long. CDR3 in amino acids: CASSLGQGGRGYTF. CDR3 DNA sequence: TGCGCCAGCAGCTTGGGACAGGGAGGGCGTGGCTACACCTTC.

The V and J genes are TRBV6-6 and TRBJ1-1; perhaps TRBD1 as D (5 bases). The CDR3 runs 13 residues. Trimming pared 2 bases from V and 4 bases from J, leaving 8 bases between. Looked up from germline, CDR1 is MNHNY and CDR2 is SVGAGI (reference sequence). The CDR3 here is CASSYGDSTEAFF. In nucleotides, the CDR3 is TGTGCCAGCAGTTACGGCGACAGCACTGAAGCTTTCTTT.

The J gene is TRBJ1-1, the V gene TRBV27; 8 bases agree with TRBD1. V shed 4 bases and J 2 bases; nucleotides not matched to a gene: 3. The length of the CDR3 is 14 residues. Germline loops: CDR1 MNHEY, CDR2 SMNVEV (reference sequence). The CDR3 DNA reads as TGTGCCAGCAGTTGGACAGGGATAAACACTGAAGCTTTCTTT. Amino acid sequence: CASSWTGINTEAFF.

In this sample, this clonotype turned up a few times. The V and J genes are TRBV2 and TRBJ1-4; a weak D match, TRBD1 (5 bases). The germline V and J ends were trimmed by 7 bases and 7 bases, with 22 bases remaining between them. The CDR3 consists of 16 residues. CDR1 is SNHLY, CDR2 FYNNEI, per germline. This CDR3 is CASKIPEGSSPEKLFF. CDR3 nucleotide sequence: TGTGCCAGCAAAATTCCCGAGGGGTCCAGTCCTGAAAAACTGTTTTTT.

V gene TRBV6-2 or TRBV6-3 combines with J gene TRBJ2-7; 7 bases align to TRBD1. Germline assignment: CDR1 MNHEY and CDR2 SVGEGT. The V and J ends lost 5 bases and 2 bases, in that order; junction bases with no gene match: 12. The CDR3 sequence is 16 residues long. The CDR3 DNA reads TGTGCCAGCAGTCCAATACCGCCAGACAGGGCCTACGAGCAGTACTTC. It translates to CASSPIPPDRAYEQYF.

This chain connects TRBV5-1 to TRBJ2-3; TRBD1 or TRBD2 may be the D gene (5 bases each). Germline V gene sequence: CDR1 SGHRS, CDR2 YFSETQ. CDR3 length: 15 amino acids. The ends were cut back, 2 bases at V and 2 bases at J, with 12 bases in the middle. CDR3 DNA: TGCGCCAGCAGCTTAAATTCAGGGACCACAGATACGCAGTATTTT. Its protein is CASSLNSGTTDTQYF.

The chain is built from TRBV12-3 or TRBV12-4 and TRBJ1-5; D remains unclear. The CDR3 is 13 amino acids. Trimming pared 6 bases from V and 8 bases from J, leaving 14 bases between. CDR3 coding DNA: TGTGCCAGCAGCCCCGACCTGGAGGAGCCCCAGCATTTT. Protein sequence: CASSPDLEEPQHF.

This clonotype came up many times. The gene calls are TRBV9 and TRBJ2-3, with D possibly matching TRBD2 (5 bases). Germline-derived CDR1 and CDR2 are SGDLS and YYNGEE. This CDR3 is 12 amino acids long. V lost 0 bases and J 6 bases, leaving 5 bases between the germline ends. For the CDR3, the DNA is TGTGCCAGCAGCGTAGGAGGGGATACGCAGTATTTT. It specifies CASSVGGDTQYF.

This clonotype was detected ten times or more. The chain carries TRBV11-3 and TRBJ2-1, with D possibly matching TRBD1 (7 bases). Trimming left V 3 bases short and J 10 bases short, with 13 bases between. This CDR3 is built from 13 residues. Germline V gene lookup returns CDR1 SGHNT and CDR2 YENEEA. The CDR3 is CASSLSGDREQFF. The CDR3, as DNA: TGTGCCAGCAGCTTGTCGGGGGACAGAGAGCAGTTCTTC.

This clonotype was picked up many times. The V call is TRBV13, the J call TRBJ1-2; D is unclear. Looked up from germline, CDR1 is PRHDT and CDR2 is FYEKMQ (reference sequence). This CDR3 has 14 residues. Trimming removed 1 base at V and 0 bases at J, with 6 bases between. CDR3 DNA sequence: TGTGCCAGCAGCTTAGCGGGCGCTAACTATGGCTACACCTTC. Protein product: CASSLAGANYGYTF.

As DNA, the CDR3 is TGCGCCAGCAGCTCCGCCGGCAGGGGATCCTATAATTCACCCCTCCACTTT. It translates to CASSSAGRGSYNSPLHF. V and J are TRBV5-1 and TRBJ1-6; maybe TRBD1 (6 bases). Germline CDR1 is SGHRS and CDR2 is YFSETQ. V was shortened by 3 bases and J by 1 base, with 14 bases between the two germline ends. CDR3 length: 17 residues.

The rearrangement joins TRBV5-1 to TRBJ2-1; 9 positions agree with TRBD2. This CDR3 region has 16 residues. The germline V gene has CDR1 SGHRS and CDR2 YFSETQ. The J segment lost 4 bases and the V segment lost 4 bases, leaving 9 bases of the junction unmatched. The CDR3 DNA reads TGCGCCAGCAGCCCTCGATCAGCGGGGGGATACAATGAGCAGTTCTTC. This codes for CASSPRSAGGYNEQFF.

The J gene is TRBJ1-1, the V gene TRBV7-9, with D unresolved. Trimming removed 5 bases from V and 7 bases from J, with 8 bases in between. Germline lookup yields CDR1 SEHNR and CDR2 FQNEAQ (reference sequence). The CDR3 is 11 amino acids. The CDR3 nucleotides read TGTGCCAGCAGCCCCTACAATGAAGCTTTCTTT. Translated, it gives CASSPYNEAFF. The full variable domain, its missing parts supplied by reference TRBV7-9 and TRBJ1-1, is DTGVSQNPRHKITKRGQNVTFRCDPISEHNRLYWYRQTLGQGPEFLTYFQNEAQLEKSRLLSDRFSAERPKGSFSTLEIQRTEQGDSAMYLCASSPYNEAFFGQGTRLTVV.

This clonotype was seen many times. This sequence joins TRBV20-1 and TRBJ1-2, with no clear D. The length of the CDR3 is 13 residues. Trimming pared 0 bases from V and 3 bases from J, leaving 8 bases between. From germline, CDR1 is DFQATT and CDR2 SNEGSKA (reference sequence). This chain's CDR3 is CSARDPDDYGYTF. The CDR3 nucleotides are TGCAGTGCTAGAGATCCAGATGACTATGGCTACACCTTC.

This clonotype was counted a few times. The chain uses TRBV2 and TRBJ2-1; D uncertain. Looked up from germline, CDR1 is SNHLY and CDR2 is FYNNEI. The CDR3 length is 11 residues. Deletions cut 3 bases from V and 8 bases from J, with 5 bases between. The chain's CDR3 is CASSDVDEQFF. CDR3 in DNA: TGTGCCAGCAGTGACGTGGATGAGCAGTTCTTC.

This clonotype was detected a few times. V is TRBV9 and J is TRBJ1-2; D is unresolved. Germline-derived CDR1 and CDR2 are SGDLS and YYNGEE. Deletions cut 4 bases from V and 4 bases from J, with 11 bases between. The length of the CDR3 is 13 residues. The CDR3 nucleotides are TGTGCCAGCAGCCCCGGAGAAGTCTATGGCTACACCTTC. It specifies CASSPGEVYGYTF.

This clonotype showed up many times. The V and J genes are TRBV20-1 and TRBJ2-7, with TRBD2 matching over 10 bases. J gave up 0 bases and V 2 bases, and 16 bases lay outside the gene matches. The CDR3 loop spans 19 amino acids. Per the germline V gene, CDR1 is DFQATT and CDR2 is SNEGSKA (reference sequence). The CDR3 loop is CSARHGDPTSGKSSYEQYF. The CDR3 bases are TGCAGTGCTAGACACGGAGATCCAACTAGCGGGAAAAGCTCCTACGAGCAGTACTTC.

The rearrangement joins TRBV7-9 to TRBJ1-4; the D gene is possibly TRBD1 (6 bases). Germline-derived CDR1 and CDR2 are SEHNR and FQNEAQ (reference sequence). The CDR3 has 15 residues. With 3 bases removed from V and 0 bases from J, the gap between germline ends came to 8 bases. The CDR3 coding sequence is TGTGCCAGCAGCTTTACAGGGCCAACTAATGAAAAACTGTTTTTT. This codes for CASSFTGPTNEKLFF.

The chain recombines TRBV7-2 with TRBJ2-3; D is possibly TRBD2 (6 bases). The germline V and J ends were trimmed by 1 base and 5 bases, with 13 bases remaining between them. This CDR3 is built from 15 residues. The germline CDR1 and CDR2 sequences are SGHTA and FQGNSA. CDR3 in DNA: TGTGCCAGCAGCTTAGGCGGGGCACGGAGAGATACGCAGTATTTT. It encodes CASSLGGARRDTQYF. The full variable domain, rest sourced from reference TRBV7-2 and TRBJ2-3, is GAGVSQSPSNKVTEKGKDVELRCDPISGHTALYWYRQSLGQGLEFLIYFQGNSAPDKSGLPSDRFSAERTGGSVSTLTIQRTQQEDSAVYLCASSLGGARRDTQYFGPGTRLTVL.

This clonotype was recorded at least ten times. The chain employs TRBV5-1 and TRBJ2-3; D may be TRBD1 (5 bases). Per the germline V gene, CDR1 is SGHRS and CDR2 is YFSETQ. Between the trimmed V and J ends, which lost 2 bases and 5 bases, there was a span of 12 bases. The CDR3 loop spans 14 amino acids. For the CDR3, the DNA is TGCGCCAGCAGCTTCCAGGGTAGGGGAGATACGCAGTATTTT. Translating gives CASSFQGRGDTQYF.

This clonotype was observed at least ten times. The CDR3 here is CASTTRSTPGGNEQFF. The DNA of the CDR3 is TGTGCCAGCACCACCAGGTCTACCCCCGGGGGGAATGAGCAGTTCTTC. The chain recombines TRBV6-1 with TRBJ2-1; TRBD2 matches at 7 bases. Per germline, CDR1 MNHNS and CDR2 SASEGT. The CDR3 runs to 16 residues. The V gene end was trimmed by 7 bases and the J gene end by 7 bases; junction bases not matched to a gene: 16.

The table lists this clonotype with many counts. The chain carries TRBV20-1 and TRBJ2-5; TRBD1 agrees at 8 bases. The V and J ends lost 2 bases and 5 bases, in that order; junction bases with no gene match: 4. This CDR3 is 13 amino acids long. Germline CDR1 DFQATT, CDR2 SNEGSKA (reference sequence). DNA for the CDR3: TGCAGTGCTAGATACAGGGGGGAGGAGACCCAGTACTTC. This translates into CSARYRGEETQYF.

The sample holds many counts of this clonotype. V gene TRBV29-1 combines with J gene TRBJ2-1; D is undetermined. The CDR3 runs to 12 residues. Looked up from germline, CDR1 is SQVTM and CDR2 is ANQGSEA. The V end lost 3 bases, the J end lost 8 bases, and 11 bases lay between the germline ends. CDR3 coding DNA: TGCAGCGTTGATCGGCAGATAGATGAGCAGTTCTTC. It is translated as CSVDRQIDEQFF.